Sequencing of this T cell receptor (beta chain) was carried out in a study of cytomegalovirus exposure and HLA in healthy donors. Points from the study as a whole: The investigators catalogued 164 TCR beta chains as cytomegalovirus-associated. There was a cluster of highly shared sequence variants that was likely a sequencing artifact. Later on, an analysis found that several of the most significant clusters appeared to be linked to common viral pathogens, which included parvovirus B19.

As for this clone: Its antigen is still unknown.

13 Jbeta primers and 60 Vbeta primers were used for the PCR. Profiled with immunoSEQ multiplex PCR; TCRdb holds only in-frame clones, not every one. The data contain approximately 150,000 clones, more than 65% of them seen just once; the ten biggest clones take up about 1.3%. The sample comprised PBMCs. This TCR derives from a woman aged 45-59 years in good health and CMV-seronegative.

CDR3 amino acids: CATSRDYRTLSSDTQYF. In DNA form, the CDR3 reads TGTGCCACCAGCAGAGATTACAGGACACTCTCTTCGGATACGCAGTATTTT. The chain links TRBV15 to TRBJ2-3; perhaps TRBD1 as D (5 bases). The CDR3 consists of 17 residues. V lost 0 bases and J lost 6, with 19 bases in between. From germline, CDR1 is LNHNV and CDR2 YYDKDF (reference sequence). Filled out from reference TRBV15 and TRBJ2-3, the complete variable domain reads DAMVIQNPRYQVTQFGKPVTLSCSQTLNHNVMYWYQQKSSQAPKLLFHYYDKDFNNEADTPDNFQSRRPNTSFCFLDIRSPGLGDTAMYLCATSRDYRTLSSDTQYFGPGTRLTVL.